The clone carrying this T cell receptor beta chain came up once. Antigen specificity is unknown. These data come from a study of molecular identifiers for immune sequencing clone quantification. The study, taken as a whole, reports: Spiked Jurkat TCR RNA equal to one cell could reportedly be picked out among 850,000 to 1,000,000 naive cells.

CDR1 GTSNPN and CDR2 SVGIG come from the germline V gene (reference sequence). The V end lost 4 bases, the J end lost 1 base, and 16 bases lay between the germline ends. The CDR3 has 15 residues. Making the bulk TCR libraries relied on previously described methods and listed TCR primers. TCRdb passed the PCR reads through MiXCR, listing each CDR3 protein once. The sample carries around 470,000 distinct CDR3 sequences, less than 30% recorded once. Sequencing was done on a sample of naive CD8+ T cells from blood, with Jurkat cell RNA spiked in. Subset indicated: FACS-sorted CD8+CD4-CCR7+CD45RA+ naive T cells. The genes are TRBV30 and TRBJ1-1; a possible D gene is TRBD1 (6 bases). The clonotype comes from a human donor in good health. Some libraries in this study had Jurkat cell RNA spiked in. The CDR3 reads CAWTLYRAQNTEAFF. CDR3 nucleotide sequence: TGTGCCTGGACCCTTTACAGGGCGCAGAACACTGAAGCTTTCTTT.